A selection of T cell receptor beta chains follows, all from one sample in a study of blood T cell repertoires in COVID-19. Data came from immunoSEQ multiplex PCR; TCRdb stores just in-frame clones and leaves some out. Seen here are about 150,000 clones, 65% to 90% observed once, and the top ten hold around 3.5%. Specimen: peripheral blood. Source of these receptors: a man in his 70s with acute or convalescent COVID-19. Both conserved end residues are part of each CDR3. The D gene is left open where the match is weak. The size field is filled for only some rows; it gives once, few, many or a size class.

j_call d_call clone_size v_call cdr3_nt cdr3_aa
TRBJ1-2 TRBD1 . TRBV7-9 TGTGCCAGCAGCTTAGGGACAGGGAATGGCTACACCTTC CASSLGTGNGYTF
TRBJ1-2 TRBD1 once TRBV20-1 TGCAGCCCGACAGGGGATTATGGCTACACCTTC CSPTGDYGYTF
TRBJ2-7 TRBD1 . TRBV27 TGTGCCAGCAGTATCTCCTGGACAGGGGGAGGCGAGCAGTACTTC CASSISWTGGGEQYF
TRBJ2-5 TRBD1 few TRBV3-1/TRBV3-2 TGTGCCAGCAGCGAATGGACAGGGGAAGAGACCCAGTACTTC CASSEWTGEETQYF
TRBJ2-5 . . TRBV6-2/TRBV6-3 TGTGCCAGCAGTACGAGACAGTCAATTCAAGAGACCCAGTACTTC CASSTRQSIQETQYF
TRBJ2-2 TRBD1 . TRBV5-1 TGCGCCAGCAGCTTGGGAGACAGGGCCACCGGGGAGCTGTTTTTT CASSLGDRATGELFF
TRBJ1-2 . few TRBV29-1 TGCAGCGTTGTCAGGGATAGTTATGGCTACACCTTC CSVVRDSYGYTF
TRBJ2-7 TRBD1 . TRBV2 TGTGCCAGCAGTGACTGGGGACAGAGAACTTACGAGCAGTACTTC CASSDWGQRTYEQYF
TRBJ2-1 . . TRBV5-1 TGCGCCAGCAGCTTCCAAACCGTAGCGAGCTCCTACAATGAGCAGTTCTTC CASSFQTVASSYNEQFF
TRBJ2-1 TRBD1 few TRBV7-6 TGTGCCAGCAGCGGGCCAGGGGGCCGGTCCTACAATGAGCAGTTCTTC CASSGPGGRSYNEQFF
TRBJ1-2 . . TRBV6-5 TGTGCCAGCAGTTACGAGGGCAATTATGGCTACACCTTC CASSYEGNYGYTF
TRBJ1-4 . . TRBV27 TGTGCCAGCAGACCGGGACTCCCTAATGAAAAACTGTTTTTT CASRPGLPNEKLFF
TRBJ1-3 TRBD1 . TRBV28 TGTGCCAGCAGTTCCTTGGACAGGGCTGGAAACACCATATATTTT CASSSLDRAGNTIYF
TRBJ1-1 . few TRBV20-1 TGCAGTGCCACCGGACAGCAGGCTTTCTTT CSATGQQAFF
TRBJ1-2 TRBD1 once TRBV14 TGTGCCAGCAGACCACAGGGGAACTCTAACTATGGCTACACCTTC CASRPQGNSNYGYTF
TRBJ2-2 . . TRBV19 TGTGCCAGTAGTATAGCTAGGTCCAACACCGGGGAGCTGTTTTTT CASSIARSNTGELFF
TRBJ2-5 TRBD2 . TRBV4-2 TGTGCCAGCAGCCATTCTAGCGGAGCCAACCAAGAGACCCAGTACTTC CASSHSSGANQETQYF
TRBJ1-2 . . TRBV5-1 TGCGCCAGCAGCTTGGCCCCCGACTATGGCTACACCTTC CASSLAPDYGYTF
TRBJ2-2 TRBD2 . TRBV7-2 TGTGCCAGCAGCCGGGGGGGTTACACCGGGGAGCTGTTTTTT CASSRGGYTGELFF
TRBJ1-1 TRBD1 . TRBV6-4 TGTGCCAGCAGTGCATCGCAGGGGGGATGGACTGAAGCTTTCTTT CASSASQGGWTEAFF
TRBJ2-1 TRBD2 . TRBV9 TGTGCCAGCAGCGTAGCTCAGGCTGGCGGGAGTCTTGGGGGTGAGCAGTTCTTC CASSVAQAGGSLGGEQFF
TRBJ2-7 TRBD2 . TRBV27 TGTGCCAGCAGTGGCCCGGGGCTAGCGGTGCAGTACTTC CASSGPGLAVQYF
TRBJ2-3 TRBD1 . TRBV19 TGTGCCAGTAGTGTCCCCGGTGGGGGCAGGGGGAAATCAGATACGCAGTATTTT CASSVPGGGRGKSDTQYF
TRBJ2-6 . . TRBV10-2 TGCGCCAGCAGTGAAAACGGACTGGAGGTCCTGACTTTC CASSENGLEVLTF
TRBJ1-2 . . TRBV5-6 TGTGCCAGCAGCTCGGAGGGAGGGCCCCGAGGTTATGGCTACACCTTC CASSSEGGPRGYGYTF
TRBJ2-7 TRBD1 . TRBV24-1 TGTGCCACCAGTGACCCGGGACAGGGACAGTACGAGCAGTACTTC CATSDPGQGQYEQYF
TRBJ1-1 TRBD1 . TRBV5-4 TGTGCCAGCAGCTTGGCCACAGGGGGCGGACGGACTGAAGCTTTCTTT CASSLATGGGRTEAFF
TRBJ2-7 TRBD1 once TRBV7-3 TGTGCCAGCAGCCCGGGGACAGGGGGTCTCGAGCAGTACTTC CASSPGTGGLEQYF
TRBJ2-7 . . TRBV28 TGTGCCAGCAGTTCCAACAGGGTCTCCTACGAGCAGTACTTC CASSSNRVSYEQYF
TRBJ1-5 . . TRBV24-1 TGTGCCACCAGTGATGACGCGGCTAATCAGCCCCAGCATTTT CATSDDAANQPQHF
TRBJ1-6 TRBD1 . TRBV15 TGTGCCACCAGGACTAGGACAGGAGTTAATTCACCCCTCCACTTT CATRTRTGVNSPLHF
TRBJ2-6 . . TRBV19 TGTGCCAGTAGTCTCAGGGCCCCCTCTGGGGCCAACGTCCTGACTTTC CASSLRAPSGANVLTF
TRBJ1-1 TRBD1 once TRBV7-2 TGTGCCAGCCGACAGGGCACTGAAGCTTTCTTT CASRQGTEAFF
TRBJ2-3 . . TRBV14 TGTGCCAGCAGCCCCCGTCCGGGGAAAAGCACAGATACGCAGTATTTT CASSPRPGKSTDTQYF
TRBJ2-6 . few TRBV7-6 TGTGCCAGCAGCTCGGGTCCCAGCTCTGGGGCCAACGTCCTGACTTTC CASSSGPSSGANVLTF
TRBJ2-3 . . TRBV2 TGTGCCAGCAGTGAGGGGGGGGCTCGAGCAGATACGCAGTATTTT CASSEGGARADTQYF
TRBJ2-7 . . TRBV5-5 TGTGCCAGCAGCCCCGGAGGGATCTACGAGCAGTACTTC CASSPGGIYEQYF
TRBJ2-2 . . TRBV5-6 TGTGCCAGCAGCGGCTACAGGGCACTGAACACCGGGGAGCTGTTTTTT CASSGYRALNTGELFF
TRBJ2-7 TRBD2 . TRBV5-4 TGTGCCAGCAGCTTGTTGGAGAGCGGGAGGACAGTGCAGTACTTC CASSLLESGRTVQYF
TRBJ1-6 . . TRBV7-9 TGTGCCAGCAGCTCGGACACGTTAAATTCACCCCTCCACTTT CASSSDTLNSPLHF
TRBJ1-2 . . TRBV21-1 TGTGCCAGCAGCGCCTCTAACAGGGGCGATGGCTACACCTTC CASSASNRGDGYTF
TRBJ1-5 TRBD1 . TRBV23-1 TGCGCCAGCAGTCCTCCTTTAGTGGGACAGGGCTTACAGCCCCAGCATTTT CASSPPLVGQGLQPQHF
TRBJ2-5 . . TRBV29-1 TGCAGCGTTGAAGCGGGGGGCGGCGCCGTAGAGACCCAGTACTTC CSVEAGGGAVETQYF
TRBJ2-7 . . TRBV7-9 TGTGCCAGCAGCCCAGGGGACTACCCCAGCTACGAGCAGTACTTC CASSPGDYPSYEQYF
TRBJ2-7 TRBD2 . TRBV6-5 TGTGCCAGCAGTCTAGCGGGAGGGCCGAGACACGAGCAGTACTTC CASSLAGGPRHEQYF
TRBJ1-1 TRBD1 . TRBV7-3 TGTGCCAGCAGCTGGACAGGGAACACTGAAGCTTTCTTT CASSWTGNTEAFF
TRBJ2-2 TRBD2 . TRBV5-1 TGCGCCAGCAGCTCCCTCCCGGGACTAGTAACCGGGGAGCTGTTTTTT CASSSLPGLVTGELFF
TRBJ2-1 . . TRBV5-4 TGTGCCAGCGCCACCATTTCCCGGGAATACTACAATGAGCAGTTCTTC CASATISREYYNEQFF
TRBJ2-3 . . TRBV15 TGTGCCACCAGCAGACCTCTAGGAGGGGTCACTCGCACAGATACGCAGTATTTT CATSRPLGGVTRTDTQYF
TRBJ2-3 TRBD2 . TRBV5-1 TGCGCCAGCAGCTTGGCCTTAACTAGCGGGCCCACAGATACGCAGTATTTT CASSLALTSGPTDTQYF
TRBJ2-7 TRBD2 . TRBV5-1 TGCGCCAGCAGCTTGGGTCCCCGGGGGGATTACGAGCAGTACTTC CASSLGPRGDYEQYF
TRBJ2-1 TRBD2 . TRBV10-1 TGCGCCAGCAGAGAACGCGGGAGGCGGAAAAGGTACAATGAGCAGTTCTTC CASRERGRRKRYNEQFF
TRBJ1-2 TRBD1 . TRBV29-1 TGCAGCGTTTTACAGGGGTACTATGGCTACACCTTC CSVLQGYYGYTF